This T cell receptor (beta chain) is drawn from a study of blood T cell repertoires in COVID-19. Overall study context: PBMCs, B-cell-depleted T cells, or T cells provided the cDNA or gDNA that made up the material.

V trimming: 4 bases; J trimming: 5 bases; junction bases outside the gene matches: 4. This CDR3 has 13 residues. Germline V gene sequence: CDR1 SGHNT, CDR2 YYREEE (reference sequence). Per the authors' pipeline: For nucleated cells, counts were estimated from reference gene primer amplification. Produced via immunoSEQ multiplex PCR; TCRdb's table is partial and in-frame only. V and J calls and clone size follow that table, whereas D and trimming were derived from the DNA. The sample holds about 86,000 clones, 80% to 85% seen once. Sequencing was performed on peripheral blood. This TCR derives from a woman of 80 years or more with active or convalescent COVID-19. The V gene is TRBV5-4, the J gene TRBJ2-5, with 8 nucleotides matching TRBD2. CDR3 DNA: TGTGCCAGCAGCCCGGGGGGGCGGGAGACCCAGTACTTC. This sequence encodes CASSPGGRETQYF.